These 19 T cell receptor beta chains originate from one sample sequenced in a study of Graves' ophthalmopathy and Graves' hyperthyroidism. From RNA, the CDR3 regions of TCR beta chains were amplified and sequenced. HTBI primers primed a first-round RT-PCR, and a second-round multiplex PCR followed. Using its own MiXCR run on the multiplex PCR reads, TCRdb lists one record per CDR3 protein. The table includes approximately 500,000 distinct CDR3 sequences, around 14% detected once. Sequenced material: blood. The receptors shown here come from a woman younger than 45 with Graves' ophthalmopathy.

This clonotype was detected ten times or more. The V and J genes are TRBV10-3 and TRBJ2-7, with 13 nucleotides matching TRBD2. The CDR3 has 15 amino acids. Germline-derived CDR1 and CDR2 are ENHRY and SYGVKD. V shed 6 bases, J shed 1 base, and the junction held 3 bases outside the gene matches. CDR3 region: CAISWTSGGSYEQYF. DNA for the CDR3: TGTGCCATCAGCTGGACTAGCGGGGGTTCCTACGAGCAGTACTTC.

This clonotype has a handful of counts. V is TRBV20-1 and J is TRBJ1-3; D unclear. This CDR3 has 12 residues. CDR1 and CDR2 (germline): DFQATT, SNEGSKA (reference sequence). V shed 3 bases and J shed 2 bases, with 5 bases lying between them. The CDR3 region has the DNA TGCAGTGCTAGCCCTGCTGGAAACACCATATATTTT. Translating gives CSASPAGNTIYF.

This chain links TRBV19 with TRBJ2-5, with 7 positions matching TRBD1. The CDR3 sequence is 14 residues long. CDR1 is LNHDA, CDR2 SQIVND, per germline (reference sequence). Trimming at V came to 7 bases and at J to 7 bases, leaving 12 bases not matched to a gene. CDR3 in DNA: TGTGCCAGTACCAAAGATGTACAGGGGACGACCCAGTACTTC. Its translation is CASTKDVQGTTQYF.

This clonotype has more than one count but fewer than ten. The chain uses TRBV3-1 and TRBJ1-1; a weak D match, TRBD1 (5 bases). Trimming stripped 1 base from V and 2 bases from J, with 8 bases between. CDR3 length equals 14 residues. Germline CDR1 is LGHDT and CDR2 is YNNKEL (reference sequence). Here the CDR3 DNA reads TGTGCCAGCAGCCAAGGTTGGGGCAACACTGAAGCTTTCTTT. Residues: CASSQGWGNTEAFF.

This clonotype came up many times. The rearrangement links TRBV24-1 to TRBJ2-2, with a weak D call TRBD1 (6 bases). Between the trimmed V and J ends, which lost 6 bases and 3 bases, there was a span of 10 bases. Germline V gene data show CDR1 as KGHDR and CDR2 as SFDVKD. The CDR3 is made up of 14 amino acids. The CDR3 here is CATSSTGYTGELFF. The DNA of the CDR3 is TGTGCCACCAGTTCAACAGGGTACACCGGGGAGCTGTTTTTT.

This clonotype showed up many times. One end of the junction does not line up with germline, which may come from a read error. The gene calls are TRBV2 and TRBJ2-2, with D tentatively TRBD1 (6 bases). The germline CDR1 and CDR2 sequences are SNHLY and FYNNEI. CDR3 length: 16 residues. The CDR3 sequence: CASSEAQGSNTGELLF. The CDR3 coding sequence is TGTGCCAGCAGTGAAGCCCAGGGGTCGAACACCGGGGAGCTGCTTTTT.

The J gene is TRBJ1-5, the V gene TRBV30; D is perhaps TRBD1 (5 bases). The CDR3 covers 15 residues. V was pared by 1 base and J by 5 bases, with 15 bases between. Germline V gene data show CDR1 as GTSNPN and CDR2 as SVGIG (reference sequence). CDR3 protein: CAWSGEGTLDQPQHF. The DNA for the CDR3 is TGTGCCTGGAGTGGAGAGGGGACGCTCGATCAGCCCCAGCATTTT. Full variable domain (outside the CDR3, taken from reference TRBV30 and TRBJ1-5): SQTIHQWPATLVQPVGSPLSLECTVEGTSNPNLYWYRQAAGRGLQLLFYSVGIGQISSEVPQNLSASRPQDRQFILSSKKLLLSDSGFYLCAWSGEGTLDQPQHFGDGTRLSIL.

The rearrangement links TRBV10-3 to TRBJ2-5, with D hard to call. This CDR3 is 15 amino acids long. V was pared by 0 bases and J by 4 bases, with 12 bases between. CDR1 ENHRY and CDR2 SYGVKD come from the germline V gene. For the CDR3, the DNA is TGTGCCATCAGTGAGTCGAGAGTATTGGGAGAGACCCAGTACTTC. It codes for CAISESRVLGETQYF.

The CDR3 sequence: CATSDLIVGGELFF. DNA for the CDR3: TGTGCCACCAGTGATTTGATTGTAGGCGGGGAGCTGTTTTTT. The chain combines TRBV24-1 with TRBJ2-2; D is uncertain. The CDR3 loop spans 14 amino acids. CDR1 KGHDR and CDR2 SFDVKD come from the germline V gene. Trimming removed 0 bases at V and 7 bases at J, with 8 bases between.

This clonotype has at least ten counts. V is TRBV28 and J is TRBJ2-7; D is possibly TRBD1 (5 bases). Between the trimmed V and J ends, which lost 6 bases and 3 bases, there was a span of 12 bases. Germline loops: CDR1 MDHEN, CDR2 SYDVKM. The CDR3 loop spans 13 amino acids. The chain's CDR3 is CASSPWTSYEQYF. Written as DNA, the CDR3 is TGTGCCAGCAGCCCGTGGACAAGCTACGAGCAGTACTTC.

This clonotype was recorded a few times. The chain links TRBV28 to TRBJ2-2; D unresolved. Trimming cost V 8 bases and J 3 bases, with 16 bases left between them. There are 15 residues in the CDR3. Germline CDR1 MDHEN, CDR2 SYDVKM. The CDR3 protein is CASSNHAWDTGELFF. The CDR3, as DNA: TGTGCCAGCTCCAATCATGCATGGGACACCGGGGAGCTGTTTTTT.

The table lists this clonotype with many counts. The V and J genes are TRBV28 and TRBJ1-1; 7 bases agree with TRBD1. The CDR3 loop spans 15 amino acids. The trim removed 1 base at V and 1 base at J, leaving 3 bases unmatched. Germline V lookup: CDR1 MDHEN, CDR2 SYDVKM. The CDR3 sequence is CASSLSPGGNTEAFF. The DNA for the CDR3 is TGTGCCAGCAGTTTATCCCCAGGGGGGAACACTGAAGCTTTCTTT. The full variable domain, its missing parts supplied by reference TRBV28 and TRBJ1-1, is DVKVTQSSRYLVKRTGEKVFLECVQDMDHENMFWYRQDPGLGLRLIYFSYDVKMKEKGDIPEGYSVSREKKERFSLILESASTNQTSMYLCASSLSPGGNTEAFFGQGTRLTVV.

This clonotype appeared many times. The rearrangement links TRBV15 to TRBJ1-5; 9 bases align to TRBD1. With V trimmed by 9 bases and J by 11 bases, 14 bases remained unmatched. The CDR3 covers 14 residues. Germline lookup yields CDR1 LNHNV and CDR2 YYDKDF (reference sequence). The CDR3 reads CATTDRGHLGSQHF. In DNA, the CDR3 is TGTGCCACAACGGACAGGGGCCACCTAGGATCCCAGCATTTT.

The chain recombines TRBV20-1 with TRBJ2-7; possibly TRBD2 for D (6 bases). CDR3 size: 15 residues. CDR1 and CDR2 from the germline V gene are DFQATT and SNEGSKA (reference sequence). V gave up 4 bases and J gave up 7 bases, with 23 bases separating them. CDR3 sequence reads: CSAKWSAGPLEEQYF. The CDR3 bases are TGCAGTGCTAAATGGTCAGCGGGTCCACTTGAGGAGCAGTACTTC.

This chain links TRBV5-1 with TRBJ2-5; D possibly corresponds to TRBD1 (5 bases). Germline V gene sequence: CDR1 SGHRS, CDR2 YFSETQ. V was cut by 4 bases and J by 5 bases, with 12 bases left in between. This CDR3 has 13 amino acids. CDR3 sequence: CASSADIRETQYF. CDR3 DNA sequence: TGCGCCAGCAGCGCGGACATACGGGAGACCCAGTACTTC.

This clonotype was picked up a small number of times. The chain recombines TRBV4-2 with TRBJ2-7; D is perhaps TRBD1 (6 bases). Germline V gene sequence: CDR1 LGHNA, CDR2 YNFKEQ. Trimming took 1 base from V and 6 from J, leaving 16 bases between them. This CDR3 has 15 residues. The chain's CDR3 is CASSQGSVGRGEQYF. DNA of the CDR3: TGTGCCAGCAGCCAAGGGTCCGTCGGCAGGGGCGAGCAGTACTTC.

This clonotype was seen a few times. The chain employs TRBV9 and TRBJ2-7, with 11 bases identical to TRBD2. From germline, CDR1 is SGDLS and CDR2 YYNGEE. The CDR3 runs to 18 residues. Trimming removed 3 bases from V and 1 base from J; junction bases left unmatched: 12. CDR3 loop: CASSGGPSGRSISYEQYF. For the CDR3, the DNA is TGTGCCAGCAGCGGCGGCCCTAGCGGGAGGTCCATTTCCTACGAGCAGTACTTC.

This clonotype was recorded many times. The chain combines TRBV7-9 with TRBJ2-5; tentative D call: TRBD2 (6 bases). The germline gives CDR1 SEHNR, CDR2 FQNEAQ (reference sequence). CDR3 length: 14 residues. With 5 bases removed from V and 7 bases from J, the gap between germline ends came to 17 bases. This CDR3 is CASSHSGEVGTQYF. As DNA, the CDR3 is TGTGCCAGCAGCCACTCCGGGGAGGTGGGGACCCAGTACTTC.

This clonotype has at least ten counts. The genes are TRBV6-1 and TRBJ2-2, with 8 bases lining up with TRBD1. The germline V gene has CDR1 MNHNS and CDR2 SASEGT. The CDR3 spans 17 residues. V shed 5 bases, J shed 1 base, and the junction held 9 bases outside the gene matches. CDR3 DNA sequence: TGTGCCAGCAGTCAACAGGGGGGAACTTTGAACACCGGGGAGCTGTTTTTT. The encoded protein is CASSQQGGTLNTGELFF.